Listed below are T cell receptor beta chains from one sample, sequenced in a study of cytomegalovirus exposure and HLA in healthy donors. Some clones are missing from TCRdb's copy, which holds only in-frame ones; the method was immunoSEQ multiplex PCR. The repertoire consists of around 54,000 clones, with less than 85% occurring once and the leading ten covering approximately 3%. Sequenced material: PBMCs. The receptors here all came from a woman aged 18-30 years in good health and CMV-seronegative. Each CDR3 is given with its conserved first and last residue. Fields, in order: D gene, clone size, J gene, V gene, CDR3 protein, CDR3 DNA. A D gene is named only where the DNA matches it firmly. The size field is filled for only some rows; it gives once, few, many or a size class.

.,.,TRBJ2-4,TRBV21-1,CASSAWPQAGDDIQYF,TGTGCCAGCAGCGCCTGGCCCCAAGCAGGGGACGACATTCAGTACTTC
TRBD2,.,TRBJ2-7,TRBV6-5,CASSFSTSGSHEQYF,TGTGCCAGCAGTTTTTCGACTAGCGGGAGCCACGAGCAGTACTTC
TRBD1,.,TRBJ2-7,TRBV4-2,CASSPGTGASWGYF,TGTGCCAGCAGCCCCGGGACAGGGGCTTCCTGGGGGTACTTC
.,few,TRBJ2-1,TRBV5-1,CASRPSAGGQGEQFF,TGCGCCAGCAGGCCTTCAGCGGGAGGACAGGGTGAGCAGTTCTTC
.,.,TRBJ1-5,TRBV6-6,CASNIEGGGNQPQHF,TGTGCCAGCAATATAGAGGGGGGGGGCAATCAGCCCCAGCATTTT
TRBD1,.,TRBJ2-2,TRBV30,CAWSPGGQDTGELFF,TGTGCCTGGAGTCCTGGGGGACAGGACACCGGGGAGCTGTTTTTT
.,.,TRBJ1-4,TRBV29-1,CSVKTVATNEKLFF,TGCAGCGTGAAGACAGTTGCAACTAATGAAAAACTGTTTTTT
TRBD1,.,TRBJ2-3,TRBV28,CASSPPRGRGRDTQYF,TGTGCCAGCAGTCCACCCAGGGGTAGGGGGCGAGATACGCAGTATTTT
TRBD1,.,TRBJ2-7,TRBV9,CASSAGQARYEQYF,TGTGCCAGCAGCGCTGGACAGGCAAGGTACGAGCAGTACTTC
.,once,TRBJ2-7,TRBV11-2,CASISLGGYEQYF,TGTGCCAGCATCTCCCTGGGAGGCTACGAGCAGTACTTC
TRBD1,.,TRBJ1-1,TRBV27,CASRQTGVVEAFF,TGTGCCAGCAGGCAGACAGGGGTCGTTGAAGCTTTCTTT
TRBD1,.,TRBJ2-5,TRBV2,CASSEADRGQETQYF,TGTGCCAGCAGTGAAGCGGACAGGGGGCAGGAGACCCAGTACTTC
.,.,TRBJ2-3,TRBV9,CASSAWGESTDTQYF,TGTGCCAGCAGCGCATGGGGGGAGAGCACAGATACGCAGTATTTT
.,.,TRBJ1-3,TRBV2,CASSGTSSGNTIYF,TGTGCCAGCAGTGGAACGAGCTCTGGAAACACCATATATTTT
.,.,TRBJ1-1,TRBV29-1,CSVEGQMNTEAFF,TGCAGCGTTGAGGGGCAGATGAACACTGAAGCTTTCTTT
.,.,TRBJ1-6,TRBV11-3,CASSLGSNRSNSPLHF,TGTGCCAGCAGCTTAGGCAGCAACAGATCCAATTCACCCCTCCACTTT
.,.,TRBJ2-6,TRBV19,CASSTSRSGANGLTF,TGTGCCAGTAGTACATCTCGCTCTGGGGCCAACGGCCTGACTTTC
.,.,TRBJ2-7,TRBV28,CATLRGWPYEQYF,TGTGCCACCCTGAGGGGGTGGCCCTACGAGCAGTACTTC
.,.,TRBJ1-2,TRBV28,CASSLTGHGYTF,TGTGCCAGCAGTTTAACTGGACACGGCTACACCTTC
.,.,TRBJ1-2,TRBV29-1,CSAFNRAGGYTF,TGCAGCGCCTTTAACAGGGCTGGTGGCTACACCTTC
TRBD1,.,TRBJ1-4,TRBV5-5,CASRLGQGYEKLFF,TGTGCCAGCAGGTTGGGACAGGGGTATGAAAAACTGTTTTTT
.,.,TRBJ2-7,TRBV28,CASSFPGGSYEQYF,TGTGCCAGCAGTTTCCCCGGGGGATCCTACGAGCAGTACTTC
TRBD2,.,TRBJ2-1,TRBV4-2,CASSQGVAGIDEQFF,TGTGCCAGCAGCCAAGGGGTAGCGGGAATCGATGAGCAGTTCTTC
TRBD2,.,TRBJ2-1,TRBV6-4,CASSVSGLAEYNEQFF,TGTGCCAGCAGTGTATCCGGACTAGCGGAATACAATGAGCAGTTCTTC
.,.,TRBJ1-2,TRBV19,CASRGAGDGYTF,TGTGCCAGTAGAGGGGCAGGGGACGGCTACACCTTC
.,.,TRBJ2-6,TRBV5-1,CASSLFSGGDFSGANGLTF,TGCGCCAGCAGCTTATTCTCCGGCGGGGATTTCTCTGGGGCCAACGGCCTGACTTTC
TRBD1,few,TRBJ1-2,TRBV5-5,CASSWDRGQNGYTF,TGTGCCAGCAGCTGGGACAGGGGGCAGAACGGCTACACCTTC
TRBD1,once,TRBJ1-3,TRBV7-9,CSSSLVGDRKDTIYF,TGTTCCAGCAGCTTAGTCGGGGACAGAAAGGACACCATATATTTT
.,.,TRBJ2-1,TRBV12-5,CASGFSPDEQFF,TGTGCTAGTGGTTTTTCTCCCGATGAGCAGTTCTTC
.,.,TRBJ1-6,TRBV19,CASTNRAGENSPLHF,TGTGCCAGTACCAACAGGGCTGGGGAGAATTCACCCCTCCACTTT
TRBD1,.,TRBJ2-1,TRBV29-1,CSVGGQGDTYEQFF,TGCAGCGTTGGGGGTCAGGGGGATACTTATGAGCAGTTCTTC
TRBD1,.,TRBJ2-4,TRBV5-8,CASRSDDRGEAKNIQYF,TGTGCCAGCAGATCAGACGACAGGGGAGAAGCCAAAAACATTCAGTACTTC
.,.,TRBJ1-2,TRBV16,CASSQPTDNYGYTF,TGTGCCAGCAGCCAACCGACAGATAACTATGGCTACACCTTC
.,.,TRBJ2-3,TRBV27,CASSFSEGTNTQYF,TGTGCCAGCAGTTTTTCAGAGGGTACGAATACGCAGTATTTT
.,once,TRBJ1-1,TRBV5-4,CASGARPNTEAFF,TGTGCCAGCGGGGCTAGACCTAACACTGAAGCTTTCTTT
.,.,TRBJ1-3,TRBV6-1,CASILGGFTIYF,TGTGCCAGCATCCTAGGTGGATTCACCATATATTTT
TRBD1,.,TRBJ2-7,TRBV2,CASRRGQGVEQYF,TGTGCCAGCAGGCGGGGACAGGGGGTCGAGCAGTACTTC
TRBD2,.,TRBJ2-7,TRBV9,CASSSGLAGGPSYEQYF,TGTGCCAGCAGCTCGGGACTAGCGGGAGGGCCTTCCTACGAGCAGTACTTC
.,.,TRBJ2-3,TRBV28,CASSSRRAPGTQYF,TGTGCCAGCAGTTCCCGGAGGGCCCCGGGGACGCAGTATTTT
TRBD2,.,TRBJ2-1,TRBV30,CALRGGLAHNEQFF,TGTGCCCTACGTGGGGGACTAGCGCACAATGAGCAGTTCTTC
TRBD1,.,TRBJ2-3,TRBV30,CAWTGQGWGTDTQYF,TGTGCCTGGACCGGACAGGGGTGGGGCACAGATACGCAGTATTTT
.,.,TRBJ1-5,TRBV4-1,CASSQALPAPSNQPQHF,TGCGCCAGCAGCCAGGCCCTGCCTGCCCCCAGCAATCAGCCCCAGCATTTT
.,.,TRBJ2-1,TRBV7-9,CASSLTGSLYNEQFF,TGTGCCAGCAGCTTAACCGGGAGTCTCTACAATGAGCAGTTCTTC
TRBD2,.,TRBJ2-4,TRBV5-1,CASSSKLAGGENSQYF,TGCGCCAGCAGCTCAAAACTAGCGGGAGGGGAAAACAGTCAGTACTTC
TRBD1,.,TRBJ2-5,TRBV29-1,CSVGGTGWRVKTQYF,TGCAGCGTTGGCGGGACAGGTTGGAGGGTAAAGACCCAGTACTTC
.,.,TRBJ2-2,TRBV9,CASSVDASPPGELFF,TGTGCCAGCAGCGTAGACGCTAGCCCGCCCGGGGAGCTGTTTTTT
.,.,TRBJ2-3,TRBV7-8,CASSLDGKSTDTQYF,TGTGCCAGCAGCTTAGACGGGAAGAGCACAGATACGCAGTATTTT